A single T cell receptor (beta chain) is shown here with its context. This clonotype came up many times. Its specific antigen is unknown. Base qualities are not provided; no much larger clone lies one nucleotide away. The hyperthyroidism patients were between 18 and 65 years old and newly diagnosed, with a disease duration of less than 2 months. Any patient with an uncontrolled infection, another autoimmune disease, pregnancy or lactation was excluded. Clinical symptoms, serum thyroxine and TRAb, thyroid ultrasound, and orbital computed tomography formed the basis for the diagnoses. Blood from progressor patients was drawn when they were first diagnosed with hyperthyroidism, before any ophthalmopathy symptoms appeared. PBMCs were isolated from about 10 ml of fresh peripheral blood by Ficoll-Paque density gradient centrifugation. Patients classed as progressors first received a Graves' hyperthyroidism diagnosis and then went on to develop ophthalmopathy during follow-up. Trizol reagent was used to extract total RNA, and RNA quality was then checked on an Agilent 2100 Bioanalyzer.

This sample is part of a study of T cells in Graves' hyperthyroidism and ophthalmopathy (dated by TCRdb to between 2017 and 2020). About the investigation overall: Peripheral blood was sampled at the time of initial diagnosis, prior to any treatment. TCR V-J signatures able to tell the groups apart were searched for in a discovery cohort of approximately 95 patients, of whom around 43 had Graves' ophthalmopathy and 55 to 60 had stable Graves' hyperthyroidism. Prospective prediction of ophthalmopathy was tested in an independent validation cohort consisting of roughly 19 hyperthyroidism patients and some 16 patients who later progressed to ophthalmopathy. The 75 to 100 discovery patients were divided at random into training and test sets in a 7:3 ratio. The study also compared thyroid tissue and blood T-cell repertoires from several Graves' hyperthyroidism patients. After blood sampling, hyperthyroidism patients were treated with methimazole at a starting dose of 30 mg daily, and ophthalmopathy patients were treated with high-dose intravenous methylprednisolone. The paper describes TCR Vbeta CDR3 sequencing of 120 to 150 peripheral blood samples, made up of around 41 ophthalmopathy patients, roughly 80 hyperthyroidism patients and roughly 17 progressor patients.

TCR beta CDR3 regions were amplified from RNA transcripts. For the first round of RT-PCR on the TCR CDR3, the HTBI primer set was used together with the Qiagen OneStep RT-PCR kit. A second multiplex PCR round built the libraries, followed by size selection and purification. Libraries were sequenced paired-end with 100 bp reads on an Illumina HiSeq2000. As for how the authors treated the data: SOAPnuke was used to process the raw data, removing reads that contained adapters or uncalled bases, had a mean Phred below 15, or lacked an exact match to the constant primer or identifier. High-quality paired reads were merged using COPE v1.2.5, and each unique nucleotide sequence was defined as a clonotype. MiTCR v1.1 was used to align clonotypes to the IMGT TRBV, TRBD and TRBJ reference segments. The analysis was restricted to V-J combinations with a frequency above 0.0001, which together covered about 99% of the repertoires. The TCS score was defined as the ratio of F50 (clonal expansion) to E x V (chaos), calculated using BLOSUM62-based TCRdist between CDR3 peptides within each V-J. Welch's t-statistics and random forest reduced 514 V-J features to roughly 13, which were used in a naive Bayes classifier (R e1071). In TCRdb, the public reads were trimmed at Q25 with fastp and aligned with MiXCR, with productive beta chains retained. CDR3 protein sequences are deduplicated, and each keeps its most common genes and DNA. The V and J calls, along with clone size, are taken from TCRdb and not from the paper's own processing. The sample yields nearly 600,000 distinct CDR3 sequences; approximately 13% were counted once. The ten largest clones capture around 5.4% of the sample.

The V end gives up 4 bases and the J end 4 bases, leaving 4 bases in the junction not matched to a gene. For CDR1 and CDR2, the germline V gene lists ENHRY and SYGVKD. The CDR3 has 15 amino acids, counting the end cysteine and phenylalanine. CDR3 DNA only is kept here, 45 bases in frame from base 1. Broader findings and caveats from the paper: No statistical method was used to fix the sample size in advance, and group allocation was not hidden from the investigators. A 13 V-J signature model separated ophthalmopathy from stable hyperthyroidism, with around 91% sensitivity and roughly 84% specificity in cross-validation and 80%/75% in testing. Most expanded thyroid clonotypes (frequency above 0.001) were also found in blood, which suggests that blood repertoires may mirror thyroid immune responses. In validation, the model predicted progression to ophthalmopathy a median of roughly 6.2 months before onset, with roughly 70% sensitivity and 72.22% specificity.

Here the chain combines TRBV10-3 and TRBJ2-2, with 9 bases in between that match TRBD2. The receptor's source is a woman in her twenties or thirties with Graves' hyperthyroidism that later progressed to Graves' ophthalmopathy. What was sequenced was blood. The DNA is as follows: TGTGCCATCAGTGGCCTAGCGGGACCCACCGGGGAGCTGTTTTTT. This encodes CAISGLAGPTGELFF.